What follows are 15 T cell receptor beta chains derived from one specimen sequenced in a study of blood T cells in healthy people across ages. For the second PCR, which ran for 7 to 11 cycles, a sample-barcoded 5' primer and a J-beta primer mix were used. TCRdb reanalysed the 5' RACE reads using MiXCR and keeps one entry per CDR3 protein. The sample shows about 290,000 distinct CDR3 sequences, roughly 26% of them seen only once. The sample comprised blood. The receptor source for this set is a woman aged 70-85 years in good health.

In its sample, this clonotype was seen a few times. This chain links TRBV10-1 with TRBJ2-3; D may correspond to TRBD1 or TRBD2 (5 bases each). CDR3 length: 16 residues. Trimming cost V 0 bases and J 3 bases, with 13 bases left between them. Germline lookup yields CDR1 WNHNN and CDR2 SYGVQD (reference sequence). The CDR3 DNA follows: TGCGCCAGCAGTGAGTCTTCAGGGCGGGCAACAGATACGCAGTATTTT. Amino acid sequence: CASSESSGRATDTQYF.

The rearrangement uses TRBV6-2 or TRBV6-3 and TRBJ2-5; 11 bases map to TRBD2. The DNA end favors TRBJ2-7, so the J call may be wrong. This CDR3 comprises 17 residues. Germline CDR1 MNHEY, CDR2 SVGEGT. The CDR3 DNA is TGTGCCAGCAGTTCGTTTCTTCTCGGACTAGCGGGCTACGAGCAGTACTTC. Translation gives CASSSFLLGLAGYEQYF.

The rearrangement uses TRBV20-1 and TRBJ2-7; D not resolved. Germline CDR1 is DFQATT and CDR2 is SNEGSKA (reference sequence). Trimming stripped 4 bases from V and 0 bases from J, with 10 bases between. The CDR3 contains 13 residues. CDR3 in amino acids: CSATPPSSYEQYF. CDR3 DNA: TGCAGTGCTACCCCACCCAGCTCCTACGAGCAGTACTTC.

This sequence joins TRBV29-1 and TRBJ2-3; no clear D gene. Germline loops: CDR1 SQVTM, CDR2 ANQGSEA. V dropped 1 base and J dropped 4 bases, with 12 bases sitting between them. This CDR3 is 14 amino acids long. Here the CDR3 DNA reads TGCAGCGTTGAAGGGACCTTAGGAGCAGATACGCAGTATTTT. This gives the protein CSVEGTLGADTQYF.

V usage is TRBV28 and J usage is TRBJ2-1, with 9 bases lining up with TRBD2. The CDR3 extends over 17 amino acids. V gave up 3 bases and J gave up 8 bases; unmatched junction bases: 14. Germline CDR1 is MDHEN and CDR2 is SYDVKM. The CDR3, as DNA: TGTGCCAGCAGTTTTCTAGCGGGGAGACTACAAGGTGATGAGCAGTTCTTC. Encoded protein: CASSFLAGRLQGDEQFF.

The CDR3 loop reads CASRTGQGGRSEQFF. The CDR3 bases are TGTGCCAGCAGAACTGGACAGGGGGGTAGGAGTGAGCAGTTCTTC. The chain couples TRBV6-5 to TRBJ2-5; 10 bases are a match to TRBD1. The J call may be wrong; the DNA end is better matched by TRBJ2-1. The germline V gene has CDR1 MNHEY and CDR2 SVGAGI. The CDR3 spans 15 residues.

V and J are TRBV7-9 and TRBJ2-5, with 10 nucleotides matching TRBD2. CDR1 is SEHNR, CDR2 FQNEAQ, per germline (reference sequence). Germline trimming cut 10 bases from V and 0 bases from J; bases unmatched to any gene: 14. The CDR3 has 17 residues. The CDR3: CAISPLAAGGYQETQYF. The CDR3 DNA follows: TGTGCCATCAGTCCTCTTGCAGCGGGAGGGTACCAAGAGACCCAGTACTTC.

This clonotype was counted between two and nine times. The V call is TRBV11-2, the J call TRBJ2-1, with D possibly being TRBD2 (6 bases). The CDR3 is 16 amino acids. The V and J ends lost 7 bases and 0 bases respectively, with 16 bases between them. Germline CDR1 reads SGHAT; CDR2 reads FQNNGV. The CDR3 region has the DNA TGTGCCAGCAAACCCGGAGGGGCCAGCTCCTACAATGAGCAGTTCTTC. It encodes CASKPGGASSYNEQFF.

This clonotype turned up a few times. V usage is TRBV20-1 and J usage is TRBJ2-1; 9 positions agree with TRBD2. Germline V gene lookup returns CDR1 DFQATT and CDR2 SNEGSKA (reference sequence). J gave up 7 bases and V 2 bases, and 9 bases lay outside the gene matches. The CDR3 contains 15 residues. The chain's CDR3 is CSARSGGRAQNEQFF. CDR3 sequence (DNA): TGCAGTGCTAGATCCGGCGGGAGGGCCCAAAATGAGCAGTTCTTC.

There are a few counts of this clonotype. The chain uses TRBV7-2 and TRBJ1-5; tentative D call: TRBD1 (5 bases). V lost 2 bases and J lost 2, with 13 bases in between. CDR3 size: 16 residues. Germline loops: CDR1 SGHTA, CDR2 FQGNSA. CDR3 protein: CASSLTGMGGNQPQHF. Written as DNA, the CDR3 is TGTGCCAGCAGCTTAACAGGCATGGGCGGCAATCAGCCCCAGCATTTT.

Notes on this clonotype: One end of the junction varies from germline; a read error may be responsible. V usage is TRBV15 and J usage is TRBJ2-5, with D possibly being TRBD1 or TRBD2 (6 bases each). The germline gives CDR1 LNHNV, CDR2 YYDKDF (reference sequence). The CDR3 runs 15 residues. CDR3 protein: CATSGLKTGGETQYF. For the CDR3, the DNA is TGCGCCACCAGCGGACTAAAGACAGGAGGAGAGACCCAGTACTTC.

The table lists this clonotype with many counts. The CDR3 protein is CASSLLGANVLTF. Here the CDR3 DNA reads TGTGCCAGCAGCTTATTAGGGGCCAACGTCCTGACTTTC. The chain recombines TRBV11-2 with TRBJ2-6; D unclear. Trimming took off 2 bases at V and 4 bases at J, with 3 bases between the two ends. This CDR3 has 13 residues. In germline, CDR1 is SGHAT, CDR2 FQNNGV.

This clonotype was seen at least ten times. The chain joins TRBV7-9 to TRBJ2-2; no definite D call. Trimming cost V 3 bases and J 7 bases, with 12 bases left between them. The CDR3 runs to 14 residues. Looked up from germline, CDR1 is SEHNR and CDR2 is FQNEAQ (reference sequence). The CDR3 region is CASSFSSIGGELFF. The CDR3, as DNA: TGTGCCAGCAGCTTCAGTAGCATCGGCGGGGAGCTGTTTTTT.

CDR3 sequence reads: CASSKGLASTDTQYF. CDR3 nucleotides: TGCGCCAGCAGTAAAGGACTAGCTTCAACGGATACGCAGTATTTT. V gene TRBV4-3 combines with J gene TRBJ2-3; 8 positions match TRBD2. CDR3 length: 15 residues. The V and J ends lost 6 bases and 6 bases, in that order; junction bases with no gene match: 11. CDR1 and CDR2 (germline): LGHNA, YSLEER.

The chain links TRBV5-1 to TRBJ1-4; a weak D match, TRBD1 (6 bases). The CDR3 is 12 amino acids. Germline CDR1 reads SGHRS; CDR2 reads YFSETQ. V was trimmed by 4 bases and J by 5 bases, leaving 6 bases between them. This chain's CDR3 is CASSDRNEKLFF. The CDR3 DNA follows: TGCGCCAGCAGCGACAGGAATGAAAAACTGTTTTTT. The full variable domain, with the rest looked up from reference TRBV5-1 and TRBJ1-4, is KAGVTQTPRYLIKTRGQQVTLSCSPISGHRSVSWYQQTPGQGLQFLFEYFSETQRNKGNFPGRFSGRQFSNSRSEMNVSTLELGDSALYLCASSDRNEKLFFGSGTQLSVL.